Listed below are T cell receptor beta chains from one sample, sequenced in a study of cytomegalovirus exposure and HLA in healthy donors. TCRdb's table, derived via immunoSEQ multiplex PCR, lists solely in-frame clones and lacks some. The sample consists of around 190,000 clones, around 80% of them appearing once. The sample was PBMCs. These receptors all come from a man in his forties in good health and CMV-seronegative. Each CDR3 is given with its conserved first and last residue. D genes are given only for firm matches.

V: TRBV4-1
D: .
J: TRBJ1-4
CDR3: CASSPAFRENEKLFF
DNA: TGCGCCAGCAGCCCAGCCTTCAGGGAAAATGAAAAACTGTTTTTT

V: TRBV18
D: .
J: TRBJ1-5
CDR3: CASSGDGNQPQHF
DNA: TGTGCCAGCTCAGGAGATGGCAATCAGCCCCAGCATTTT

V: TRBV5-1
D: TRBD2
J: TRBJ2-7
CDR3: CASSWTSAREQYF
DNA: TGCGCCAGCAGCTGGACTAGCGCACGCGAGCAGTACTTC

V: TRBV19
D: TRBD2
J: TRBJ2-1
CDR3: CASSTIAGSYNEQFF
DNA: TGTGCCAGTAGTACTATAGCGGGATCGTACAATGAGCAGTTCTTC

V: TRBV6-1
D: TRBD2
J: TRBJ2-5
CDR3: CASSEALAGGPETQYF
DNA: TGTGCCAGCAGTGAAGCGCTAGCGGGAGGGCCGGAGACCCAGTACTTC

V: TRBV5-1
D: .
J: TRBJ1-2
CDR3: CASSVDSSYGYTF
DNA: TGCGCCAGCAGCGTGGACAGTTCCTATGGCTACACCTTC

V: TRBV19
D: .
J: TRBJ2-3
CDR3: CASSITGPSTDTQYF
DNA: TGTGCCAGTAGTATAACAGGACCTAGCACAGATACGCAGTATTTT

V: TRBV7-9
D: .
J: TRBJ1-1
CDR3: CASSLGGPEAFF
DNA: TGTGCCAGCAGCTTAGGAGGGCCTGAAGCTTTCTTT

V: TRBV12-2
D: .
J: TRBJ2-7
CDR3: CASRQNPGQSSYEQYF
DNA: TGTGCAAGTCGCCAAAACCCGGGACAGAGCTCCTACGAGCAGTACTTC

V: TRBV9
D: TRBD2
J: TRBJ2-3
CDR3: CASSVGGRAGAADTQYF
DNA: TGTGCCAGCAGCGTAGGAGGGCGGGCGGGAGCTGCAGATACGCAGTATTTT